These 19 T cell receptor beta chains came from one sample sequenced in a study of cytomegalovirus exposure and HLA in healthy donors. 13 Jbeta primers and 60 Vbeta primers were used for the PCR. Repertoires were generated with immunoSEQ multiplex PCR, while TCRdb's copy carries only in-frame clones and drops some. This sample has over 100,000 clones; about 76% occur once, and the top ten carry under 2.5%. The material sequenced was PBMCs. The source is a woman in her 30s in good health and CMV-seronegative.

CDR3 coding DNA: TGTGCCAGCAGCCCCCGCGCAGCGGGAGAAGATACGCAGTATTTT. This sequence encodes CASSPRAAGEDTQYF. The chain is built from TRBV7-6 and TRBJ2-3, with 8 nucleotides matching TRBD2. V shed 5 bases and J 5 bases; nucleotides not matched to a gene: 9. This CDR3 is 15 amino acids long. CDR1 is SGHVS, CDR2 FNYEAQ, per germline.

This clone was observed once. The CDR3: CASSLGSATNYGYTF. The CDR3 DNA sequence: TGTGCCAGCAGCTTGGGATCAGCGACTAACTATGGCTACACCTTC. This chain links TRBV5-6 with TRBJ1-2, with no clear D. Germline V gene lookup returns CDR1 SGHDT and CDR2 YYEEEE. V lost 0 bases and J 0 bases, leaving 9 bases between the germline ends. The CDR3 runs 15 residues.

This clone appeared a single time. This rearrangement joins TRBV14 to TRBJ2-1; 10 bases line up with TRBD2. V was clipped by 5 bases and J by 3 bases; unmatched bases: 4. The CDR3 has 15 amino acids. Germline-derived CDR1 and CDR2 are SGHDN and FVKESK. CDR3 DNA: TGTGCCAGCAGCACCCGGACTAGCGGCTACAATGAGCAGTTCTTC. Translating gives CASSTRTSGYNEQFF.

V gene TRBV10-3 combines with J gene TRBJ2-5; 12 nucleotides match TRBD2. The J call is doubtful: the DNA matches TRBJ2-7 better. Germline V gene data show CDR1 as ENHRY and CDR2 as SYGVKD. The CDR3 has 16 residues. The CDR3 region has the DNA TGTGCCATCAGTGAGGCTAGCGGGAGGGCGGTGTACGAGCAGTACTTC. Encoded protein: CAISEASGRAVYEQYF.

The CDR3 DNA follows: TGTGCCAGCAGCTTAACAGCGGGTAAGCCAAACAATGAGCAGTTCTTC. It codes for CASSLTAGKPNNEQFF. The rearrangement joins TRBV7-2 to TRBJ2-1; weak D call: TRBD2 (6 bases). V was clipped by 2 bases and J by 5 bases, with 16 bases between them. The CDR3 extends over 16 amino acids. From germline, CDR1 is SGHTA and CDR2 FQGNSA.

The J gene is TRBJ2-3, the V gene TRBV6-6, with D maybe TRBD2 (6 bases). The CDR3 spans 16 residues. The germline CDR1 and CDR2 sequences are MNHNY and SVGAGI (reference sequence). The germline V and J ends were trimmed by 2 bases and 1 base, with 13 bases remaining between them. CDR3 DNA: TGTGCCAGCAGTTACCCCTCAACGGGAGGCACAGATACGCAGTATTTT. Amino acids: CASSYPSTGGTDTQYF.

V gene TRBV5-1 combines with J gene TRBJ1-3; D may be TRBD1 (6 bases). This CDR3 spans 14 amino acids. The V and J ends lost 1 base and 8 bases respectively, with 13 bases between them. Germline assignment: CDR1 SGHRS and CDR2 YFSETQ. CDR3 bases: TGCGCCAGCAGCTTGAACAGGGCCGTAGACACCATATATTTT. Protein product: CASSLNRAVDTIYF.

The chain carries TRBV7-2 and TRBJ1-5; no definite D call. V lost 3 bases to trimming and J lost 7 bases, with 7 bases between them. The CDR3 spans 12 residues. Germline V lookup: CDR1 SGHTA, CDR2 FQGNSA. The CDR3 sequence: CASSLFGQPQHF. DNA for the CDR3: TGTGCCAGCAGCTTGTTCGGGCAGCCCCAGCATTTT.

The chain combines TRBV6-1 with TRBJ2-1; 9 bases are a match to TRBD2. J gave up 3 bases and V 7 bases, and 7 bases lay outside the gene matches. CDR1 and CDR2 (germline): MNHNS, SASEGT. The CDR3 runs to 15 residues. CDR3 DNA sequence: TGTGCCAGCACTTTAGCGGGAGTCAGCTACAATGAGCAGTTCTTC. It translates to CASTLAGVSYNEQFF.

This clone has just a few counts. The V call is TRBV29-1, the J call TRBJ1-2, with TRBD1 matching 12 bases. After removal of 6 bases from V and 5 bases from J, the junction contained 13 bases not matched to a gene. This CDR3 has 16 amino acids. Germline V CDR1 and CDR2: SQVTM, ANQGSEA. The DNA for the CDR3 is TGCAGCGTATTGCCGGGACAGGGGGCCGGGTTATATGGCTACACCTTC. It encodes CSVLPGQGAGLYGYTF.

The gene calls are TRBV9 and TRBJ2-5; a possible D gene is TRBD2 (6 bases). The J call may be faulty, since TRBJ2-7 better matches the DNA end. This CDR3 has 14 amino acids. CDR1 SGDLS and CDR2 YYNGEE come from the germline V gene. CDR3 DNA: TGTGCCAGCAGCCCAGCGGCTAGCGAGTACGAGCAGTACTTC. This translates into CASSPAASEYEQYF.

This chain connects TRBV27 to TRBJ2-3; 8 bases are a match to TRBD2. This CDR3 is 19 amino acids long. Germline V gene lookup returns CDR1 MNHEY and CDR2 SMNVEV (reference sequence). J lost 2 bases, V lost 5 bases, and 18 bases had no gene match. CDR3 protein: CASSPNVPAGGPFTDTQYF. In nucleotides, the CDR3 is TGTGCCAGCAGTCCAAACGTACCTGCGGGAGGCCCATTCACAGATACGCAGTATTTT.

The rearrangement joins TRBV5-1 to TRBJ1-3, with 7 bases matching TRBD1. From germline, CDR1 is SGHRS and CDR2 YFSETQ. V was pared by 0 bases and J by 0 bases, with 12 bases of the junction left unmatched. This CDR3 has 19 amino acids. CDR3: CASSLEGATPSSSGNTIYF. The CDR3 DNA follows: TGCGCCAGCAGCTTGGAGGGGGCGACACCTTCGAGCTCTGGAAACACCATATATTTT.

This chain connects TRBV5-1 to TRBJ1-1; possible D gene TRBD1, 6 bases. The ends were cut back, 1 base at V and 5 bases at J, with 12 bases in the middle. Germline loops: CDR1 SGHRS, CDR2 YFSETQ. The CDR3 loop spans 14 amino acids. The CDR3 loop reads CASSLQGWETEAFF. CDR3 nucleotide sequence: TGCGCCAGCAGCTTGCAGGGGTGGGAGACTGAAGCTTTCTTT. The full variable domain, completed using reference TRBV5-1 and TRBJ1-1, is KAGVTQTPRYLIKTRGQQVTLSCSPISGHRSVSWYQQTPGQGLQFLFEYFSETQRNKGNFPGRFSGRQFSNSRSEMNVSTLELGDSALYLCASSLQGWETEAFFGQGTRLTVV.

The chain has TRBV19 and TRBJ2-1, with 7 nucleotides matching TRBD2. V shed 1 base and J 4 bases; nucleotides not matched to a gene: 4. Germline-derived CDR1 and CDR2 are LNHDA and SQIVND (reference sequence). The CDR3 has 15 amino acids. The CDR3 DNA is TGTGCCAGTAGTATAGCGGCTAGCGGATACAATGAGCAGTTCTTC. The encoded protein is CASSIAASGYNEQFF.

The chain has TRBV6-6 and TRBJ2-7; the D gene is possibly TRBD2 (5 bases). V lost 6 bases, J lost 4 bases, and 19 bases lay in between. Germline V lookup: CDR1 MNHNY, CDR2 SVGAGI (reference sequence). This CDR3 contains 15 residues. CDR3 amino acids: CASRPPGSGLYEQYF. The CDR3 region has the DNA TGTGCCAGCAGGCCACCGGGGTCGGGTCTTTACGAGCAGTACTTC.

V is TRBV7-9 and J is TRBJ1-5; the D gene is possibly TRBD1 (6 bases). Germline CDR1 SEHNR, CDR2 FQNEAQ (reference sequence). The V end lost 3 bases, the J end lost 1 base, and 19 bases lay between the germline ends. This CDR3 is built from 18 residues. The CDR3 sequence: CASSFAGTLKSSNQPQHF. The CDR3 nucleotides are TGTGCCAGCAGCTTTGCCGGGACATTAAAAAGCAGCAATCAGCCCCAGCATTTT.

This chain joins TRBV5-4 and TRBJ2-3; D is perhaps TRBD2 (6 bases). Germline CDR1 and CDR2: SGHNT and YYREEE (reference sequence). The V and J ends lost 2 bases and 3 bases respectively, with 10 bases between them. The CDR3 covers 14 residues. As DNA, the CDR3 is TGTGCCAGCAGCTTAACTCGGGAGACAGATACGCAGTATTTT. It translates to CASSLTRETDTQYF.

This sequence joins TRBV10-3 and TRBJ2-7; possible D gene TRBD1, 6 bases. Germline assignment: CDR1 ENHRY and CDR2 SYGVKD. V shed 6 bases and J shed 10 bases, with 16 bases lying between them. CDR3 length: 12 amino acids. CDR3 nucleotides: TGTGCCATCAGCGACAGGAACTACGTTCAGTACTTC. Translation: CAISDRNYVQYF.